This TCR beta chain was recovered during a study of blood T cells in healthy people across ages. Study conclusions and caveats: Expanded clonotype changes were possibly confounded by unknown donor CMV status.

Alongside a J-beta primer mix, a sample-barcoded 5' primer served in a second PCR lasting about 7 to 12 cycles. A template-switch adaptor with 12 random nucleotides tagged each cDNA molecule. MiXCR, applied by TCRdb to the 5' RACE reads, yields one record per CDR3 protein. The sample carries more than 650,000 distinct CDR3 sequences, 20% to 30% recorded once. The germline V gene has CDR1 SQVTM and CDR2 ANQGSEA. The V gene lost 4 bases and the J gene lost 4 bases, with 11 bases spanning the gap. The length of the CDR3 is 13 residues. Individuals who donated were healthy Caucasians from Russia aged roughly 6 to 100. As to this clonotype: Its antigen is undetermined.

The sample was also linked to a second study, of T cells of mothers and their children. As reported in that work: Primer M1S, used in the second PCR, introduced sample barcodes and 2-4 random nucleotides.

The receptor was derived from a boy aged 5-17 years in good health. The gene calls are TRBV29-1 and TRBJ2-1; D is unclear. The specimen sequenced was blood. CDR3 residues: CSVASPRYNEQFF. Here the CDR3 DNA reads TGCAGCGTTGCAAGCCCTAGATACAATGAGCAGTTCTTC.